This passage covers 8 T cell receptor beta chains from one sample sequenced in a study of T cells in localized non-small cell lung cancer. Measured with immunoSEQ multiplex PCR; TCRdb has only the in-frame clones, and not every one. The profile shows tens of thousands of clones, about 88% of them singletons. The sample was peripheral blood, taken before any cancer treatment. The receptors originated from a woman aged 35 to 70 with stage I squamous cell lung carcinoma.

CDR3 coding DNA: TGCAGCGTTGAAGCGGGGCAGGGGAACACTGAAGCTTTCTTT. Translation: CSVEAGQGNTEAFF. J is TRBJ1-1 and V is TRBV29-1; D is perhaps TRBD1 (5 bases). V was cut by 1 base and J by 1 base, with 10 bases left in between. Germline assignment: CDR1 SQVTM and CDR2 ANQGSEA. The CDR3 extends over 14 amino acids.

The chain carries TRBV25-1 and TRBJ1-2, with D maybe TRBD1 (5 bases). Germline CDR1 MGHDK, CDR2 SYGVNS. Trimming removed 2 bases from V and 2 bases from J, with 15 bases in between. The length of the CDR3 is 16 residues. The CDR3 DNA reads TGTGCCAGCAGTGAAGGACCCGGGACTTACAACTATGGCTACACCTTC. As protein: CASSEGPGTYNYGYTF.

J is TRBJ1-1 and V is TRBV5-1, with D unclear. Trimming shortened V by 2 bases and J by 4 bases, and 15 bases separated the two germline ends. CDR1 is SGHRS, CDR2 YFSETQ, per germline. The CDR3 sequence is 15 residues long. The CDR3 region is CASSFMVLGSTEAFF. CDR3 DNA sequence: TGCGCCAGCAGCTTTATGGTCCTGGGATCCACTGAAGCTTTCTTT.

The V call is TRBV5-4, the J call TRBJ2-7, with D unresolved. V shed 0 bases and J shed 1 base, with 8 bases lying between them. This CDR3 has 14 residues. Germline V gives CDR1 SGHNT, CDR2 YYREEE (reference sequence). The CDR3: CASSLVPKSYEQYF. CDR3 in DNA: TGTGCCAGCAGCTTGGTCCCAAAATCCTACGAGCAGTACTTC.

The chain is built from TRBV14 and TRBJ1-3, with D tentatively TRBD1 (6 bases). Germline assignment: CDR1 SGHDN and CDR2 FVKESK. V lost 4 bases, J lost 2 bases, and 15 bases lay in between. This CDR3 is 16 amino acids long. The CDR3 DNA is TGTGCCAGCAGCCTGCTACAGGGAAATGCTGGAAACACCATATATTTT. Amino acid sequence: CASSLLQGNAGNTIYF.

The chain's CDR3 is CASSLAGGEGQPQHF. DNA for the CDR3: TGCGCCAGCAGCTTGGCGGGGGGCGAGGGGCAGCCCCAGCATTTT. This chain connects TRBV5-1 to TRBJ1-5; weak D call: TRBD1 (6 bases). Germline lookup yields CDR1 SGHRS and CDR2 YFSETQ. The CDR3 is 15 amino acids. V was pared by 0 bases and J by 7 bases, with 14 bases between.

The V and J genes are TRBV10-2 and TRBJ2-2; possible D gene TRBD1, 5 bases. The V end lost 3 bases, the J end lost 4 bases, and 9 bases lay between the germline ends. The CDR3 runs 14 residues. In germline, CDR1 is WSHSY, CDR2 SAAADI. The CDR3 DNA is TGCGCCAGCAGTGAAAAGGGGCGCACCGGGGAGCTGTTTTTT. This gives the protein CASSEKGRTGELFF.

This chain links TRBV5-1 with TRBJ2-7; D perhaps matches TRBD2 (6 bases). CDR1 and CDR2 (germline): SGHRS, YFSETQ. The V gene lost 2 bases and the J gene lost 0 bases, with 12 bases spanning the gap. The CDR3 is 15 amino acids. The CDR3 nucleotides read TGCGCCAGCAGCTTAGGCGGGGTGAGCTCCTACGAGCAGTACTTC. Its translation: CASSLGGVSSYEQYF.